This is a list of T cell receptor beta chains from one sample in a study of cytomegalovirus exposure and HLA in healthy donors. Measured with immunoSEQ multiplex PCR; TCRdb has only the in-frame clones, and not every one. The sample has some 150,000 clones, 60% to 85% seen once; the top ten hold around 7%. Sequences were obtained from PBMCs. Receptors originate from a woman aged 40 to 55 in good health and CMV-seropositive. Each CDR3 is given with its conserved first and last residue. The D gene is left open where the match is weak. A clone size is listed for some rows: how often the clone was seen (once, few, many), or a class if it is expanded.

d_gene	v_gene	abundance	j_gene	CDR3nt	CDR3aa
TRBD2	TRBV5-1	once	TRBJ2-7	TGCGCCAGCAGCTTGGAGCCACTAGCGGGCCAAAGCTCCTACGAGCAGTACTTC	CASSLEPLAGQSSYEQYF
NA	TRBV5-5	NA	TRBJ1-5	TGTGCCAGCAGGGGCACGGGCAATCAGCCCCAGCATTTT	CASRGTGNQPQHF
TRBD2	TRBV5-1	NA	TRBJ2-3	TGCGCCAGCAGCTATGGACTAGCGGGAAGCACAGATACGCAGTATTTT	CASSYGLAGSTDTQYF
NA	TRBV7-9	NA	TRBJ2-2	TGTTCCAGCAGCTTAGCCATTCAGGGGTCGAACACCGGGGAGCTGTTTTTT	CSSSLAIQGSNTGELFF
NA	TRBV10-3	NA	TRBJ1-1	TGTGCCATCAGTGATGTAAACACTGAAGCTTTCTTT	CAISDVNTEAFF
TRBD1	TRBV9	NA	TRBJ1-2	TGTGCCAGCAGACGGGACAGTGGCTACACCTTC	CASRRDSGYTF
NA	TRBV7-9	few	TRBJ1-2	TGTGCCAGCAGCTTTCCAGGGCAGAAGGACTATGGCTACACCTTC	CASSFPGQKDYGYTF
TRBD2	TRBV28	NA	TRBJ2-3	TGTGCCAGCAGTATTAGCGGGGGGGCCGCAGATACGCAGTATTTT	CASSISGGAADTQYF
TRBD1	TRBV9	NA	TRBJ1-3	TGTGCCAGCAGCGCAGAACAGGGGACCTCTGGAAACACCATATATTTT	CASSAEQGTSGNTIYF
TRBD1	TRBV6-5	NA	TRBJ2-5	TGTGCCAGCAGTTACCTACCTCCTACAGGGGGAGAGACCCAGTACTTC	CASSYLPPTGGETQYF
NA	TRBV7-6	NA	TRBJ2-7	TGTGCCAGCAGCTTAGCCCCAGGGGTAGCCTACGAGCAGTACTTC	CASSLAPGVAYEQYF
TRBD1	TRBV19	NA	TRBJ1-4	TGTGCCAGCGCCTCGGGACAGGGAGGGCAAAAACTGTTTTTT	CASASGQGGQKLFF
NA	TRBV12-2	NA	TRBJ2-5	TGTGCAAGTCGCTTAATGCCCGGCGGGGGGGCCGGGTCAGAGACCCAGTACTTC	CASRLMPGGGAGSETQYF
NA	TRBV6-1	NA	TRBJ2-5	TGTGCCAGCACAGGGGTGAGGGAGCAGTACTTC	CASTGVREQYF
NA	TRBV6-6	NA	TRBJ1-1	TGTGCCAGCACCGACCTGGGGGGGCAGAACACTGAAGCTTTCTTT	CASTDLGGQNTEAFF
NA	TRBV14	NA	TRBJ1-2	TGTGCCAGCAGCCTGGGGGGCTATGGCTACACCTTC	CASSLGGYGYTF
TRBD2	TRBV27	NA	TRBJ2-3	TGTGCCAGCAGTAAGGGGACTAGCGGAAATACGCAGTATTTT	CASSKGTSGNTQYF
NA	TRBV5-4	NA	TRBJ2-7	TGTGCCAGCAGCTTGCCGGGGAGCTCCTACGAGCAGTACTTC	CASSLPGSSYEQYF
TRBD2	TRBV27	NA	TRBJ2-5	TGTGCCAGCGGTCTAGCGGGGGGGGAAGAGACCCAGTACTTC	CASGLAGGEETQYF
NA	TRBV7-2	few	TRBJ2-3	TGTGCCAGCAGCTTAGACGGGGTTAGCACAGATACGCAGTATTTT	CASSLDGVSTDTQYF
TRBD1	TRBV15	NA	TRBJ2-5	TGTGCCACCAGCCCCAGGACAGGGCAGACCCAGTACTTC	CATSPRTGQTQYF
TRBD1	TRBV12-5	NA	TRBJ2-3	TGTGCTAGTGGCCAGACAGGGGGCAGCGATACGCAGTATTTT	CASGQTGGSDTQYF